The source of this T cell receptor beta chain is a study of blood T cells in healthy people across ages. This clonotype came up a few times. Its antigen is not identified. There are 14 residues in the CDR3. Trimming cost V 0 bases and J 9 bases, with 12 bases left between them. The germline V gene has CDR1 SGHDN and CDR2 FVKESK. Through a sample-barcoded 5' primer and a J-beta primer mix, a second PCR was run for about 7 to 12 cycles. TCRdb re-called the 5' RACE reads with MiXCR, one entry per CDR3 protein. The table lists about 600,000 distinct CDR3 sequences, around half of them singletons. Findings and limits, study-wide: Naive CD4+ cell counts and diversity both ran higher in long-lived than in aged donors.

Peripheral blood, roughly 9.3 milliliters per donor, was collected. The chain joins TRBV14 to TRBJ2-1; D gene uncertain. The clonotype comes from a man older than 75 in good health. Material for sequencing was blood. The DNA of the CDR3 is TGTGCCAGCAGCCAAGATTGGCTAGTCAGTGAGCAGTTCTTC. Translating gives CASSQDWLVSEQFF.